This TCR beta chain was recorded in a study of T cell repertoires in cytomegalovirus infection (dated by TCRdb to the late 2010s). In the study overall: Alongside well-studied HLA-B-restricted epitopes, the peptide stimulations were aimed at recently identified HLA-C-restricted CMV epitopes, whose presentation resists viral immunomodulation. Because public TCR beta signatures pointed to carriage of CMV infection together with the matching HLA type, the HLA type of each donor mattered for the analysis.

Trimming removed 9 bases from V and 7 bases from J; the gene matches leave 14 bases unexplained. The CDR3 contains 15 residues, cysteine and phenylalanine counted. Only CDR3 DNA is held: 45 bases, read in frame from base 1. CDR1 and CDR2 (LNHDA, SQIVND) derive from the germline V gene (reference sequence). Note on this clonotype: Its cognate antigen has yet to be identified. Base qualities are not at hand, and no much larger clone is one base apart.

This specimen's treatment or condition label, interpreted: in vitro stimulation with specific CMV peptide epitopes to enrich CMV-specific T cells. What the authors observed across the whole study: The ex vivo response was dominated by HLA-C-restricted CMV-specific TCR beta clonotypes, and the single most frequent clonotype in two of eight donors was supplied by these HLA-C-restricted clonotypes. Cumulative frequency of public TCR beta family members discriminated carriers of CMV infection plus the relevant HLA type in this cohort and an independent roughly 350-donor cohort.

Instrument used: Illumina HiSeq 1500. The raw public reads went through TCRdb reprocessing: fastp at Q25, MiXCR clone calling, in-frame beta chains kept. Under each unique CDR3 protein, matching rows form one entry showing the most common genes and DNA. In all, the sample holds approximately 89,000 distinct CDR3 sequences, and about 31% of those were seen once. The ten largest clones represent roughly 70% of the sample. The sequences come from CD8+ T cells from cultured PBMCs, collected from culture after CMV antigen stimulation. The receptor chain draws on TRBV19 and TRBJ2-1; 8 central bases correspond to TRBD2. This TCR was recovered from a human donor in good health (CMV status not recorded). Some clones in this sample may be carry-over from other donors' samples. The base sequence is TGTGCCAGCAATCCGGGGACTAGGGGTAATAATGAGCAGTTCTTC. Protein translation: CASNPGTRGNNEQFF.